This T cell receptor (beta chain) was found in a study of control samples from healthy donors and cancer patients. V was pared by 7 bases and J by 5 bases, with 11 bases of the junction left unmatched. CDR3 size: 15 residues. CDR1 SNHLY and CDR2 FYNNEI come from the germline V gene. Sequencing was performed with immunoSEQ multiplex PCR; in TCRdb, only in-frame clones are kept and a portion is missing. The data show roughly 86,000 clones, 91% seen once. Source material: blood. The chain carries TRBV2 and TRBJ2-5; 9 bases match TRBD2. The receptor was isolated from a man aged 25-45 years in good health. The CDR3 nucleotides read TGTGCCAGCACCGGATTGGTAGCGGGAGAGGAGACCCAGTACTTC. It translates to CASTGLVAGEETQYF.